The source of this T cell receptor (beta chain) is a study of blood T cell repertoires in COVID-19. The overall study: Samples taken during acute and convalescent COVID-19 were collected in the United States, Italy and Spain. PBMCs, B-cell-depleted T cells, or T cells provided the cDNA or gDNA that made up the material.

In the authors' workflow: Reference gene primer amplification in the assay estimated nucleated cell counts. Measured with immunoSEQ multiplex PCR; TCRdb has only the in-frame clones, and not every one. V, J and clone size are taken as reported in that table, and D and trimming were inferred from the DNA itself. The sample holds around 300,000 clones, about 85% seen once. The CDR3 runs 10 residues. Germline V gene sequence: CDR1 SQVTM, CDR2 ANQGSEA. V lost 3 bases and J 6 bases, leaving 5 bases between the germline ends. Sequenced sample: peripheral blood. This receptor was taken from a man between 18 and 29 years old with active or convalescent COVID-19. The rearrangement links TRBV29-1 to TRBJ1-1; D ambiguous. CDR3 in DNA: TGCAGCGTTGAGGCGGCTGAAGCTTTCTTT. Translation: CSVEAAEAFF.